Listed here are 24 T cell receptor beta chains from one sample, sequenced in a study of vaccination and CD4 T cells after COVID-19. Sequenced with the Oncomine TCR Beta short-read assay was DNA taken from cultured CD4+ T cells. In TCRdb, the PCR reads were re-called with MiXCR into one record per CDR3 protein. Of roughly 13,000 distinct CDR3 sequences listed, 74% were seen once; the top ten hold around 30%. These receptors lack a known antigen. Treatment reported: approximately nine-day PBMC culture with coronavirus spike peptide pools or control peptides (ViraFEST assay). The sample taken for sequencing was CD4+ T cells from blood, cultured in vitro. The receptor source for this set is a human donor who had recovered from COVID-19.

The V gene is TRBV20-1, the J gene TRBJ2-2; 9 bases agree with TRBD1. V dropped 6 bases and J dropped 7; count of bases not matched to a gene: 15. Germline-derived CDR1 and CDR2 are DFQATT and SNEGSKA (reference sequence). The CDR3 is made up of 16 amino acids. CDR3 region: CSATLYPGQGNGELFF. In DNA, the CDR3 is TGCAGTGCAACCCTATACCCGGGACAGGGTAACGGGGAGCTGTTTTTT.

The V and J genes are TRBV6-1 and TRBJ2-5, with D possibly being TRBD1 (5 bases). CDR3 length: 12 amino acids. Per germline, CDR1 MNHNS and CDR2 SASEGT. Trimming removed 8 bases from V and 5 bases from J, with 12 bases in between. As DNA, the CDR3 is TGTGCCAGCGCCTCACCAGGGGAGACCCAGTACTTC. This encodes CASASPGETQYF.

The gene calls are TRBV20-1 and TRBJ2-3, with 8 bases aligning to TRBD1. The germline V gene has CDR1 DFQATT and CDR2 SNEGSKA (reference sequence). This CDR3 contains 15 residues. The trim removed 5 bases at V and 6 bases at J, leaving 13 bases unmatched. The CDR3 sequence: CSAVAGTGISDTQYF. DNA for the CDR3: TGCAGTGCTGTCGCCGGGACAGGCATATCGGATACGCAGTATTTT.

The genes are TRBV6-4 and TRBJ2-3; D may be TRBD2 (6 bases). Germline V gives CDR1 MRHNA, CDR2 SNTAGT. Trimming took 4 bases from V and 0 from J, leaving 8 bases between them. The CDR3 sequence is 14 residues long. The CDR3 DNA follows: TGTGCCAGCAGTGTTAGCGGTAGCACAGATACGCAGTATTTT. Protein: CASSVSGSTDTQYF.

The CDR3 loop is CASSADSVMKKLFF. The CDR3 DNA is TGTGCCAGCAGCGCTGACAGTGTCATGAAAAAACTGTTTTTT. This chain joins TRBV27 and TRBJ1-4; maybe TRBD1 (5 bases). CDR1 is MNHEY and CDR2 is SMNVEV in the germline V gene (reference sequence). The CDR3 runs 14 residues. V lost 6 bases and J lost 9, with 17 bases in between.

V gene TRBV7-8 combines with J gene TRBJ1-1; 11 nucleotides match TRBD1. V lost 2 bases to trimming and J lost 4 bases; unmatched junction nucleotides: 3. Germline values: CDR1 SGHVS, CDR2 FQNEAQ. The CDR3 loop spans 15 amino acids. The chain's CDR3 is CASSLTGTGGTEAFF. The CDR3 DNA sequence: TGTGCCAGCAGCTTAACCGGGACAGGGGGCACTGAAGCTTTCTTT.

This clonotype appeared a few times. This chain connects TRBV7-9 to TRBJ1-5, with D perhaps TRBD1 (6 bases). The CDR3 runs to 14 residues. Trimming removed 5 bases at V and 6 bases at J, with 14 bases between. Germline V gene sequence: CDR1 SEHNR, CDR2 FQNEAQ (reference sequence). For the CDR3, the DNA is TGTGCCAGCAGCCTGGACAGAGTGAGTCAGCCCCAGCATTTT. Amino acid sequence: CASSLDRVSQPQHF.

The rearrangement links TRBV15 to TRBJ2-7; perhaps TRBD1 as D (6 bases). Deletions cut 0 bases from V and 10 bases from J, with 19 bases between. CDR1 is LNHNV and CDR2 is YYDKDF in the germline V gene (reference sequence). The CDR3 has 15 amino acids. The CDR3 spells CATSRDMPGQGIQYF. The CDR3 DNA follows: TGTGCCACCAGCAGAGATATGCCGGGACAAGGAATACAGTACTTC.

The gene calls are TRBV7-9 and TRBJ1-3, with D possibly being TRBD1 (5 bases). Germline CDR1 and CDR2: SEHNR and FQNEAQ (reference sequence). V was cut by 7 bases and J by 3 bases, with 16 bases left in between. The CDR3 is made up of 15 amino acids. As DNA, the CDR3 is TGTGCCAGCACCCTCAGGGAGGCGCGTGGAAACACCATATATTTT. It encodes CASTLREARGNTIYF.

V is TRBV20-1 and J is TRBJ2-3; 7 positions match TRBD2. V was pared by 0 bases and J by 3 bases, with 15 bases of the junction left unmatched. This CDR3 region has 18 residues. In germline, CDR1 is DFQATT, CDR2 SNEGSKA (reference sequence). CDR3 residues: CSARDSRAAQRETDTQYF. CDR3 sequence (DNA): TGCAGTGCTAGAGATTCGAGGGCGGCCCAGCGGGAAACAGATACGCAGTATTTT.

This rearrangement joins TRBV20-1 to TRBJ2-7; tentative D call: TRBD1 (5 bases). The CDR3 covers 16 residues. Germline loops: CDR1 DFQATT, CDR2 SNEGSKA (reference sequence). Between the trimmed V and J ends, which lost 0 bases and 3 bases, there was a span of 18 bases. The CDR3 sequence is CSARDYWSQADYEQYF. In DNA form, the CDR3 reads TGCAGTGCTAGAGATTATTGGTCACAGGCCGACTACGAGCAGTACTTC.

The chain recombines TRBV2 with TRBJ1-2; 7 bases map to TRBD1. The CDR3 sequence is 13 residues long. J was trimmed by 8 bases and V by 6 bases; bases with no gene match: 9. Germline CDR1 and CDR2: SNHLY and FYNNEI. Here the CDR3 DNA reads TGTGCCAGCAGCCCTCGACAGGGAATAGGCTACACCTTC. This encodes CASSPRQGIGYTF.

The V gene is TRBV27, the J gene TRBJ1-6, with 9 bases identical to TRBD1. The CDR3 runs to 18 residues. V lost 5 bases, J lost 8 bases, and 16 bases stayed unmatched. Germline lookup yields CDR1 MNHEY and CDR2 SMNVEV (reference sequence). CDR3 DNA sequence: TGTGCCAGCAGTCCTCAAAAAGGCCGGGACAGGGCGGATTCACCCCTCCACTTT. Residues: CASSPQKGRDRADSPLHF.

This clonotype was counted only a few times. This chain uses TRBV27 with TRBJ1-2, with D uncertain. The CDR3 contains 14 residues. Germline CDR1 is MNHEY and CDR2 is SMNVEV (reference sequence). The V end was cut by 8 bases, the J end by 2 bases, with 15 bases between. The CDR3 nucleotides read TGTGCCAGCCGTCGGGCTTCTTTAAACTATGGCTACACCTTC. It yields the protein CASRRASLNYGYTF.

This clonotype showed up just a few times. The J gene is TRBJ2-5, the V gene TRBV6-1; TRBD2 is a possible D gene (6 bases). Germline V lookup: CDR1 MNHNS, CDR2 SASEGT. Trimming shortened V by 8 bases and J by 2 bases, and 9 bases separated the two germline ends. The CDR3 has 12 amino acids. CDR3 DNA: TGTGCCAGCGGGGGGAGACAAGAGACCCAGTACTTC. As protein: CASGGRQETQYF.

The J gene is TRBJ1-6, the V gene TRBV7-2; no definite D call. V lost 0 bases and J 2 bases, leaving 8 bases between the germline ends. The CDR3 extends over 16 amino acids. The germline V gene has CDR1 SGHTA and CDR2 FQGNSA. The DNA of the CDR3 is TGTGCCAGCAGCTTAGCGCGGGGAACCTATAATTCACCCCTCCACTTT. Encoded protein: CASSLARGTYNSPLHF.

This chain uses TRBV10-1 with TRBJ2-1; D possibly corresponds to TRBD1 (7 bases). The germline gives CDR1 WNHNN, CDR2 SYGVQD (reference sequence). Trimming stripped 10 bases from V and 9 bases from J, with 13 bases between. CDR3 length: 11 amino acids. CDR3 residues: CATRQGGEQFF. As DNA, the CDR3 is TGCGCCACTCGTCAGGGGGGTGAGCAGTTCTTC.

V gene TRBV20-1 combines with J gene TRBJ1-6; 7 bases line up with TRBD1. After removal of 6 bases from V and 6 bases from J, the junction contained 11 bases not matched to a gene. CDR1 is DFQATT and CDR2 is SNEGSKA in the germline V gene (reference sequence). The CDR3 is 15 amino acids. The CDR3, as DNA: TGCAGTGCCCCCGCAGGGGGTAGCTCTAATTCACCCCTCCACTTT. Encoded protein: CSAPAGGSSNSPLHF.

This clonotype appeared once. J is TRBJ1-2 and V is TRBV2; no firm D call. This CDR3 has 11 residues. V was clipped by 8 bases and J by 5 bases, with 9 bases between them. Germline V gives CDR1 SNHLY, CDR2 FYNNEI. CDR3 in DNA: TGTGCCAGCGGAGTCCTATATGGCTACACCTTC. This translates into CASGVLYGYTF. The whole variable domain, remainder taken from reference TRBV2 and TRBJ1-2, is EPEVTQTPSHQVTQMGQEVILRCVPISNHLYFYWYRQILGQKVEFLVSFYNNEISEKSEIFDDQFSVERPDGSNFTLKIRSTKLEDSAMYFCASGVLYGYTFGSGTRLTVV.

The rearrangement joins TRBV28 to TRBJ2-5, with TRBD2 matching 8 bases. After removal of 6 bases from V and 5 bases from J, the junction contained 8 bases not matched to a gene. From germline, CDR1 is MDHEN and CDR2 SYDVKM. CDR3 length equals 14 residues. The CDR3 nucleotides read TGTGCCAGCAGGGTAGCGGGACGTCGTGAGACCCAGTACTTC. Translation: CASRVAGRRETQYF.

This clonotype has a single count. The CDR3 nucleotides read TGCAGCGGCTGGGGACAGGGCCGCGGCTACACCTTC. Its translation: CSGWGQGRGYTF. This chain links TRBV29-1 with TRBJ1-2; 9 positions match TRBD1. With V trimmed by 7 bases and J by 8 bases, 8 bases remained unmatched. The CDR3 length is 12 residues. Germline lookup yields CDR1 SQVTM and CDR2 ANQGSEA.

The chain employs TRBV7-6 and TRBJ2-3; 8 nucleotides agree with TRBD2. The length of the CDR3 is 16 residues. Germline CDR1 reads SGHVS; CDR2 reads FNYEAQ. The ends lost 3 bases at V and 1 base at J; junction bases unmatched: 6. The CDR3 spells CASSFRLTSGTDTQYF. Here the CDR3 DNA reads TGTGCCAGCAGCTTTAGGCTGACTAGCGGCACAGATACGCAGTATTTT.

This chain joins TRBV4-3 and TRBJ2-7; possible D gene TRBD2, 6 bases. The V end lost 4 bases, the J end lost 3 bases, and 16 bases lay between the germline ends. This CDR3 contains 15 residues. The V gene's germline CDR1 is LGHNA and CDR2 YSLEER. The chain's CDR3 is CASSRALQEGYEQYF. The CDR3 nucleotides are TGCGCCAGCAGCCGCGCTTTGCAGGAGGGCTACGAGCAGTACTTC.

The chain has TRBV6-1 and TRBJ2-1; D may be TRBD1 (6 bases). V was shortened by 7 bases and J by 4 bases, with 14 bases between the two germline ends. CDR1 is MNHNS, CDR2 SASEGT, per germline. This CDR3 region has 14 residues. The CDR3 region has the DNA TGTGCCAGCACGTTAGGGGGTCAGTACAATGAGCAGTTCTTC. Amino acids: CASTLGGQYNEQFF.